This T cell receptor (beta chain) was profiled in a study of cytomegalovirus exposure and HLA in healthy donors. Study at large: Sequencing of 150 million to 200 million T cells in an earlier analysis found 95 million to 120 million unique TCR beta sequences.

Participants comprised healthy donors of bone marrow. Trimming took 0 bases from V and 0 from J; bases not matched to a gene: 11. There are 18 residues in the CDR3. Germline assignment: CDR1 MNHEY and CDR2 SMNVEV (reference sequence). It was with 60 Vbeta and 13 Jbeta primers that the PCR ran. Method: immunoSEQ multiplex PCR; TCRdb's copy keeps in-frame clones and lacks some. The sample holds 80,000 to 90,000 clones, around 85% seen once. This chain links TRBV27 with TRBJ2-7, with TRBD1 matching 7 bases. The source is a man younger than 40 in good health and CMV-seronegative. Sequencing was performed on PBMCs. CDR3 bases: TGTGCCAGCAGTTTATCGAGGGGGTGGACAGGTAGCTCCTACGAGCAGTACTTC. Protein: CASSLSRGWTGSSYEQYF.